The 26 T cell receptor beta chains reported below all come from one sample, sequenced in a study of T cells in Graves' hyperthyroidism and ophthalmopathy. There were TCR beta CDR3 regions amplified from RNA transcripts. The HTBI primer set served for first-round RT-PCR of the TCR CDR3. Via MiXCR, TCRdb re-called the multiplex PCR reads, giving one row per CDR3 protein. The sample contains 650,000 to 700,000 distinct CDR3 sequences, roughly a sixth of which appear only once. The sample taken for sequencing was blood. The source of these receptors is a man aged 45-65 years with Graves' hyperthyroidism.

In its sample, this clonotype was seen many times. The chain uses TRBV7-3 and TRBJ2-3, with 9 bases fitting TRBD2. The ends lost 4 bases at V and 0 bases at J; junction bases unmatched: 2. The CDR3 runs 15 residues. Germline V gene lookup returns CDR1 SGHTA and CDR2 FQGTGA. The CDR3 here is CASSYLAGSTDTQYF. In DNA, the CDR3 is TGTGCCAGCAGCTACCTAGCGGGGAGCACAGATACGCAGTATTTT.

CDR3 sequence reads: CASSDGTSGPSYEQYF. CDR3 sequence (DNA): TGTGCCAGCAGTGACGGGACTAGCGGCCCCTCCTACGAGCAGTACTTC. The V gene is TRBV6-2 or TRBV6-3, the J gene TRBJ2-7; TRBD2 matches 11 bases. CDR1 is MNHEY and CDR2 is SVGEGT in the germline V gene. This CDR3 contains 16 residues. V shed 5 bases and J 0 bases; nucleotides not matched to a gene: 6.

At least ten counts were recorded for this clonotype. This rearrangement joins TRBV7-9 to TRBJ1-3; the D is unclear. This CDR3 spans 15 amino acids. Trimming shortened V by 1 base and J by 0 bases, and 7 bases separated the two germline ends. Germline-derived CDR1 and CDR2 are SEHNR and FQNEAQ (reference sequence). The CDR3 sequence: CASSLDSNSGNTIYF. The CDR3, as DNA: TGTGCCAGCAGCTTAGATAGTAACTCTGGAAACACCATATATTTT. The full variable domain, with the rest looked up from reference TRBV7-9 and TRBJ1-3, is DTGVSQNPRHKITKRGQNVTFRCDPISEHNRLYWYRQTLGQGPEFLTYFQNEAQLEKSRLLSDRFSAERPKGSFSTLEIQRTEQGDSAMYLCASSLDSNSGNTIYFGEGSWLTVV.

In its sample, this clonotype was seen many times. The chain employs TRBV20-1 and TRBJ1-5, with 9 positions matching TRBD1. Trimming at V came to 6 bases and at J to 6 bases, leaving 9 bases not matched to a gene. There are 14 residues in the CDR3. Germline V lookup: CDR1 DFQATT, CDR2 SNEGSKA (reference sequence). The CDR3 here is CSAWQGQGVQPQHF. CDR3 DNA sequence: TGCAGTGCCTGGCAGGGACAGGGAGTTCAGCCCCAGCATTTT.

At least ten counts were recorded for this clonotype. The chain carries TRBV6-5 and TRBJ1-2, with D tentatively TRBD1 (6 bases). Germline loops: CDR1 MNHEY, CDR2 SVGAGI. V was cut by 2 bases and J by 8 bases, with 30 bases left in between. The CDR3 extends over 19 amino acids. The CDR3 reads CASSYTKTDWTVERGGYTF. The CDR3 bases are TGTGCCAGCAGTTACACAAAAACGGATTGGACAGTCGAACGGGGAGGCTACACCTTC.

The rearrangement uses TRBV6-1 and TRBJ2-7, with 10 bases that match TRBD1. The CDR3 is 12 amino acids. V lost 10 bases, J lost 3 bases, and 3 bases stayed unmatched. Germline assignment: CDR1 MNHNS and CDR2 SASEGT. CDR3 sequence: CATGQGGYEQYF. For the CDR3, the DNA is TGTGCCACCGGACAGGGGGGCTACGAGCAGTACTTC.

The rearrangement joins TRBV7-6 to TRBJ1-4; TRBD1 matches 8 bases. The CDR3 extends over 15 amino acids. Trimming took 1 base from V and 8 from J; bases not matched to a gene: 6. The germline V gene has CDR1 SGHVS and CDR2 FNYEAQ. CDR3 in DNA: TGTGCCAGCAGCTTAGGTGGCAGGGGGCGAGAAAAACTGTTTTTT. It translates to CASSLGGRGREKLFF.

In this sample, this clonotype turned up many times. The CDR3 is CASSLSLWETQYF. CDR3 nucleotides: TGTGCCAGCAGTTTAAGTCTCTGGGAGACCCAGTACTTC. The J gene is TRBJ2-5, the V gene TRBV27; no clear D gene. Trimming pared 2 bases from V and 5 bases from J, leaving 9 bases between. The CDR3 loop spans 13 amino acids. Germline assignment: CDR1 MNHEY and CDR2 SMNVEV (reference sequence).

This clonotype was recorded at least ten times. This chain joins TRBV5-1 and TRBJ2-1; 8 positions agree with TRBD2. In germline, CDR1 is SGHRS, CDR2 YFSETQ. The trim removed 2 bases at V and 0 bases at J, leaving 7 bases unmatched. This CDR3 is built from 17 residues. The DNA for the CDR3 is TGCGCCAGCAGCTTCCCACTAGCGGTTCCCTCCTACAATGAGCAGTTCTTC. Its protein product is CASSFPLAVPSYNEQFF.

The table lists this clonotype with a few counts. This chain links TRBV14 with TRBJ1-1; 7 bases line up with TRBD1. CDR3 length equals 17 residues. Germline V lookup: CDR1 SGHDN, CDR2 FVKESK. J lost 1 base, V lost 0 bases, and 8 bases had no gene match. The CDR3 DNA reads TGTGCCAGCAGCCAAGACTGGGCAGGGGGTTGGAACACTGAAGCTTTCTTT. Translating gives CASSQDWAGGWNTEAFF.

The chain carries TRBV19 and TRBJ1-5, with TRBD1 matching over 9 bases. The trim removed 5 bases at V and 11 bases at J, leaving 7 bases unmatched. This CDR3 is 13 amino acids long. Per germline, CDR1 LNHDA and CDR2 SQIVND (reference sequence). DNA for the CDR3: TGTGCCAGTAGTTCATCAGACAGGGGGGCCCAGCATTTT. Translating it yields CASSSSDRGAQHF.

This clonotype was seen ten or more times. This sequence joins TRBV27 and TRBJ1-1, with 8 bases that match TRBD1. V shed 9 bases, J shed 2 bases, and the junction held 11 bases outside the gene matches. CDR1 is MNHEY and CDR2 is SMNVEV in the germline V gene (reference sequence). The CDR3 sequence is 15 residues long. The CDR3 region has the DNA TGTGCCAGTCGCCGCCCGACAGGGGCAAACACTGAAGCTTTCTTT. Translating gives CASRRPTGANTEAFF.

A few counts support this clonotype. This rearrangement joins TRBV20-1 to TRBJ1-4; TRBD1 agrees at 7 bases. CDR3 size: 13 residues. Germline V gene lookup returns CDR1 DFQATT and CDR2 SNEGSKA (reference sequence). J was trimmed by 7 bases and V by 4 bases; bases with no gene match: 6. In nucleotides, the CDR3 is TGCAGTGCTACAGGGGGGATTGGTGAAAAACTGTTTTTT. This encodes CSATGGIGEKLFF.

Note on this clonotype: This may come from a read error, since a much larger clone is one base off. J is TRBJ1-2 and V is TRBV9; the D is unclear. Germline CDR1 SGDLS, CDR2 YYNGEE. The CDR3 runs to 15 residues. The CDR3 protein is CASNVGTDINYGYTF. CDR3 DNA: TGTGCCAGCAACGTAGGAACAGACATTAACTATGGCTACACCTTC.

The V call is TRBV6-5, the J call TRBJ1-4, with D possibly being TRBD1 (6 bases). In germline, CDR1 is MNHEY, CDR2 SVGAGI. The CDR3 covers 15 residues. The V end lost 0 bases, the J end lost 5 bases, and 10 bases lay between the germline ends. CDR3 residues: CASSYSWTENEKLFF. The CDR3 DNA sequence: TGTGCCAGCAGTTACTCGTGGACAGAAAATGAAAAACTGTTTTTT.

The sample holds many counts of this clonotype. The rearrangement uses TRBV28 and TRBJ2-1; weak D call: TRBD2 (5 bases). CDR1 and CDR2 (germline): MDHEN, SYDVKM. The V end was cut by 2 bases, the J end by 0 bases, with 11 bases between. This CDR3 comprises 16 residues. In nucleotides, the CDR3 is TGTGCCAGCAGTTTAGAACGGGGTGGCTCCTACAATGAGCAGTTCTTC. Translation: CASSLERGGSYNEQFF.

This clonotype turned up a few times. The chain links TRBV6-1 to TRBJ2-2; D might be TRBD2 (5 bases). This CDR3 region has 12 residues. Germline V CDR1 and CDR2: MNHNS, SASEGT. Trimming removed 10 bases from V and 8 bases from J, with 14 bases in between. CDR3 loop: CATLSWEGELFF. The CDR3 nucleotides read TGTGCCACCTTGTCTTGGGAGGGGGAGCTGTTTTTT.

This clonotype was counted at least ten times. The V call is TRBV28, the J call TRBJ1-4, with no clear D. V was trimmed by 9 bases and J by 7 bases, leaving 15 bases between them. The CDR3 contains 13 residues. The germline gives CDR1 MDHEN, CDR2 SYDVKM. The CDR3 region has the DNA TGTGCCAGTAGAAGGAGTGTAGGTGAAAAACTGTTTTTT. Protein: CASRRSVGEKLFF.

A few counts support this clonotype. The genes are TRBV7-9 and TRBJ1-1, with D tentatively TRBD1 (6 bases). From germline, CDR1 is SEHNR and CDR2 FQNEAQ (reference sequence). The CDR3 has 13 residues. V dropped 4 bases and J dropped 6 bases, with 12 bases sitting between them. Here the CDR3 DNA reads TGTGCCAGCAGCTGGGCGGGGGCTCCTGAAGCTTTCTTT. It specifies CASSWAGAPEAFF.

This clonotype showed up many times. CDR3 nucleotide sequence: TGTGCCACCAGCAGAGGACCGGGACTAGCGGGCACCTACGAGCAGTACTTC. The encoded protein is CATSRGPGLAGTYEQYF. The J gene is TRBJ2-7, the V gene TRBV15; 12 bases fit TRBD2. Trimming removed 1 base from V and 2 bases from J; junction bases left unmatched: 6. In germline, CDR1 is LNHNV, CDR2 YYDKDF (reference sequence). This CDR3 has 17 amino acids.

This clonotype was observed many times. This chain uses TRBV2 with TRBJ2-3; D possibly corresponds to TRBD2 (5 bases). Germline V CDR1 and CDR2: SNHLY, FYNNEI. CDR3 length: 16 residues. The V end lost 5 bases, the J end lost 0 bases, and 15 bases lay between the germline ends. CDR3 residues: CASSSNGGSSTDTQYF. CDR3 sequence (DNA): TGTGCCAGCAGTTCAAACGGCGGGTCAAGCACAGATACGCAGTATTTT.

The chain couples TRBV27 to TRBJ1-1; D ambiguous. The CDR3 extends over 14 amino acids. Per germline, CDR1 MNHEY and CDR2 SMNVEV (reference sequence). V was clipped by 3 bases and J by 0 bases, with 8 bases between them. The CDR3: CASSFLGMNTEAFF. For the CDR3, the DNA is TGTGCCAGCAGTTTCCTCGGGATGAACACTGAAGCTTTCTTT.

J is TRBJ2-5 and V is TRBV29-1; D might be TRBD1 or TRBD2, each matching 5 bases. The V end was cut by 4 bases, the J end by 7 bases, with 19 bases between. The V gene's germline CDR1 is SQVTM and CDR2 ANQGSEA. The length of the CDR3 is 14 residues. The CDR3 loop is CSVVAQPRAGTQYF. CDR3 sequence (DNA): TGCAGCGTTGTTGCCCAGCCCAGGGCGGGGACCCAGTACTTC.

The V gene is TRBV28, the J gene TRBJ2-3; possible D gene TRBD2, 5 bases. There are 14 residues in the CDR3. V dropped 2 bases and J dropped 4 bases, with 10 bases sitting between them. The germline gives CDR1 MDHEN, CDR2 SYDVKM. CDR3 DNA: TGTGCCAGCAGTTTACGGGGAGTGGCAGATACGCAGTATTTT. It specifies CASSLRGVADTQYF.

This clonotype came up a few times. The genes are TRBV28 and TRBJ1-5, with 7 positions matching TRBD1. This CDR3 spans 14 amino acids. V was clipped by 6 bases and J by 6 bases; unmatched bases: 8. Germline values: CDR1 MDHEN, CDR2 SYDVKM. The CDR3 here is CASSRRQGGQPQHF. CDR3 coding DNA: TGTGCCAGCAGCCGCAGACAGGGTGGTCAGCCCCAGCATTTT. Looking up the rest from reference TRBV28 and TRBJ1-5 gives the full variable domain: DVKVTQSSRYLVKRTGEKVFLECVQDMDHENMFWYRQDPGLGLRLIYFSYDVKMKEKGDIPEGYSVSREKKERFSLILESASTNQTSMYLCASSRRQGGQPQHFGDGTRLSIL.

This clonotype was seen more than once but under ten times. The genes are TRBV6-1 and TRBJ1-1, with a weak D call TRBD1 (6 bases). The CDR3 runs to 15 residues. The germline V gene has CDR1 MNHNS and CDR2 SASEGT. Trimming removed 2 bases from V and 0 bases from J, with 10 bases in between. CDR3 in amino acids: CASSELGHLNTEAFF. CDR3 DNA sequence: TGTGCCAGCAGTGAATTGGGACACCTGAACACTGAAGCTTTCTTT.